These T cell receptor beta chains were read from a single sample in a study of OX40 agonist ivuxolimab in advanced cancers. Repertoires were generated with immunoSEQ multiplex PCR, while TCRdb's copy carries only in-frame clones and drops some. This table has tens of thousands of clones, roughly 87% appearing once. The specimen comprised CD4+ or CD8+ T cells sorted from blood, sampled in a trial of the OX40 agonist ivuxolimab. The receptors here all came from an adult with an advanced solid tumor such as melanoma, head and neck, liver or kidney cancer. CDR3s include the opening cysteine and the closing phenylalanine or tryptophan. The D gene is left open where the match is weak. Expanded clones get a size class; other rows say once, few or many, or leave the size out.

d_call	j_call	clone_size	v_call	cdr3_nt	cdr3_aa
NA	TRBJ1-4	once	TRBV2	TGTGCCAGCAGTGGGCAGGGGACCGAAAAACTGTTTTTT	CASSGQGTEKLFF
TRBD2	TRBJ2-3	NA	TRBV11-2	TGTGCCAGCAGCACGATTAGCGGGAGGGTGACAGATACGCAGTATTTT	CASSTISGRVTDTQYF
NA	TRBJ2-3	NA	TRBV18	TGTGCCAGCTCACCCAGCCGCGGGTCCGCTAGTAGCACAGATACGCAGTATTTT	CASSPSRGSASSTDTQYF
NA	TRBJ2-1	NA	TRBV4-3	TGCGCCAGCAGCCAAGAGCGAGCGGCCAATGAGCAGTTCTTC	CASSQERAANEQFF
TRBD2	TRBJ2-1	NA	TRBV11-3	TGTGCCAGCAGCACCCGAGCCGGGACTAGCGGAAATGAGCAGTTCTTC	CASSTRAGTSGNEQFF
NA	TRBJ1-2	NA	TRBV19	TGTGCCAGTAGTAACTATCCGGTTGAGGGCTACACCTTC	CASSNYPVEGYTF
TRBD2	TRBJ2-7	NA	TRBV25-1	TGTGCCAGCAGTGAATTTAAGGGAGGGGCGGGCGAGCAGTACTTC	CASSEFKGGAGEQYF
NA	TRBJ1-1	NA	TRBV7-3	TGTGCCAGCAGCTTACAGGGATTACAGAACACTGAAGCTTTCTTT	CASSLQGLQNTEAFF
TRBD2	TRBJ2-1	NA	TRBV10-3	TGTGCCATCAGTGACCCTTTTAGGGCTAGCGGGAGCTCCTACAATGAGCAGTTCTTC	CAISDPFRASGSSYNEQFF
NA	TRBJ1-1	once	TRBV5-1	TGCGCCAGCAGCCTCACGACTGACACTGAAGCTTTCTTT	CASSLTTDTEAFF
NA	TRBJ2-1	NA	TRBV11-2	TGTGCCAGCAGCTTAGGACGGGAATACAATGAGCAGTTCTTC	CASSLGREYNEQFF
NA	TRBJ2-3	NA	TRBV4-1	TGCGCCAGCAGCCAAGGAGCTCAGGGCGGGAGCACAGATACGCAGTATTTT	CASSQGAQGGSTDTQYF
NA	TRBJ1-1	NA	TRBV11-2	TGTGCCAGCAGCTTAGGGCCGAACACTGAAGCTTTCTTT	CASSLGPNTEAFF
NA	TRBJ2-7	few	TRBV7-3	TGTGCCAGCAGCTTCTCGGAGACCGGCTCCTACGAGCAGTACTTC	CASSFSETGSYEQYF
TRBD1	TRBJ2-1	NA	TRBV18	TGTGCCAGCTCACCAGACAGGGGTCATAATGAGCAGTTCTTC	CASSPDRGHNEQFF